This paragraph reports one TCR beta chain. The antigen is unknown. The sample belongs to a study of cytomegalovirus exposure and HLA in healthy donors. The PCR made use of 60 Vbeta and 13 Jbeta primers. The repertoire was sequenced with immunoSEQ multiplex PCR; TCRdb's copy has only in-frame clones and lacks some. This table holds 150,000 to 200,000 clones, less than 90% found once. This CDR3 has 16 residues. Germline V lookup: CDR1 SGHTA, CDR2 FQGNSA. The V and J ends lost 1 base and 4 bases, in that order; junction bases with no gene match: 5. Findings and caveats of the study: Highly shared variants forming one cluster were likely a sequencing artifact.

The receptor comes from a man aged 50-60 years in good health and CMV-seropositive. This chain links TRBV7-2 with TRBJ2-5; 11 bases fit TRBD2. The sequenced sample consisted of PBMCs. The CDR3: CASSLVASGGSETQYF. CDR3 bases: TGTGCCAGCAGCTTAGTCGCTAGCGGGGGGTCAGAGACCCAGTACTTC.